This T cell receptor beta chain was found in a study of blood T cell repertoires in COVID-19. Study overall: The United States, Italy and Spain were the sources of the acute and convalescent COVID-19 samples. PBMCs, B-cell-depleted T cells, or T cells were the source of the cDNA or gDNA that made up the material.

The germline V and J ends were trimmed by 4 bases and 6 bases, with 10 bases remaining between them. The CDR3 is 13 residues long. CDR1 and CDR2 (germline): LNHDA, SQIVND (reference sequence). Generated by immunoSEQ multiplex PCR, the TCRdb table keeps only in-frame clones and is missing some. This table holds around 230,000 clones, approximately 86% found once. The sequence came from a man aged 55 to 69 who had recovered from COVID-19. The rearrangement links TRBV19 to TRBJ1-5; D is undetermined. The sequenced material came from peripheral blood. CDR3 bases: TGTGCCAGTAGTACCCTTTTGTTTCAGCCCCAGCATTTT. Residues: CASSTLLFQPQHF.